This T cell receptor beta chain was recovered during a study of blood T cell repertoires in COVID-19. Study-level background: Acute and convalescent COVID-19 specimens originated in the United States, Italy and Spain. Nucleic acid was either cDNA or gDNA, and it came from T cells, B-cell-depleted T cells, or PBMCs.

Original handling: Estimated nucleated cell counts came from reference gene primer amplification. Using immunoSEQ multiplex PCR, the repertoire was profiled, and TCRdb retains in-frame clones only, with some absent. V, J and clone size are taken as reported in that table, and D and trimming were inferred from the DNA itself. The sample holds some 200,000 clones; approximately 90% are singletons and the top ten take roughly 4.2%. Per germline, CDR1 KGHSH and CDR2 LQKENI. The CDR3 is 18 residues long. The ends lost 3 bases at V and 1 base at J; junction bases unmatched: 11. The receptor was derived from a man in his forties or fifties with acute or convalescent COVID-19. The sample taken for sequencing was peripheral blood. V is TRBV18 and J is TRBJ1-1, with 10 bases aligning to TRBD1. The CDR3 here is CASSPPGTGASQNTEAFF. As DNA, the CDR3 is TGTGCCAGCTCACCCCCCGGGACAGGGGCATCCCAGAACACTGAAGCTTTCTTT.